Shown below are 2 T cell receptor beta chains from a single sample sequenced in a study of CD8 T cells in Susac syndrome. Random hexamers served to reverse transcribe about 0.5 to 1 ug RNA. In TCRdb, the immunoSEQ multiplex PCR reads were re-called with MiXCR into one record per CDR3 protein. The profile shows fewer than 300,000 distinct CDR3 sequences, roughly 81% of them singletons. Sequenced material: CD8+ T cells from PBMCs. The source is a human donor with multiple sclerosis.

This clonotype appeared a single time. V usage is TRBV4-1 and J usage is TRBJ2-1; D gene unclear. Trimming shortened V by 1 base and J by 8 bases, and 9 bases separated the two germline ends. Germline CDR1 MGHRA, CDR2 YSYEKL. This CDR3 has 13 residues. CDR3 in amino acids: CASSQAIWHEQFF. The CDR3 coding sequence is TGCGCCAGCAGCCAAGCAATTTGGCATGAGCAGTTCTTC.

This rearrangement joins TRBV6-2 or TRBV6-3 to TRBJ2-1, with 10 bases matching TRBD2. The J segment lost 8 bases and the V segment lost 1 base, leaving 11 bases of the junction unmatched. The CDR3 contains 17 residues. Germline assignment: CDR1 MNHEY and CDR2 SVGEGT. CDR3 nucleotide sequence: TGTGCCAGCAGTTACTTAGGGCTAGCGGGAGTAACGGATGAGCAGTTCTTC. Translated, it gives CASSYLGLAGVTDEQFF.